One and the same sample provided the 9 T cell receptor beta chains below, sequenced in a study of T-cell reconstitution after alpha-beta-depleted transplantation in children. This sample's TCRbeta library carried unique molecular identifier barcodes. MiXCR was run by TCRdb on the PCR reads, yielding one entry per CDR3 protein. The table shows about 16,000 distinct CDR3 sequences, with about 7.7% occurring only once. The sequencing here drew on PBMCs, mostly from graft donor cells, taken 60 days after TCRalphabeta/CD19-depleted stem cell transplant. The origin of the receptors is a boy under two years old who had a stem cell transplant for Wiskott-Aldrich syndrome, so the T cells may come from the graft donor.

This clonotype has more than one count but fewer than ten. This chain uses TRBV9 with TRBJ2-5; 9 nucleotides agree with TRBD2. V trimming: 0 bases; J trimming: 7 bases; junction bases outside the gene matches: 7. The CDR3 has 15 residues. Germline values: CDR1 SGDLS, CDR2 YYNGEE. The CDR3 sequence: CASSVGSGRSGTQYF. The CDR3 bases are TGTGCCAGCAGCGTAGGTAGCGGGAGATCTGGGACCCAGTACTTC.

For this clonotype: A much larger clone differs by one base, so this may be a read error. The rearrangement links TRBV9 to TRBJ2-1; weak D call: TRBD2 (5 bases). The V gene's germline CDR1 is SGDLS and CDR2 YYNGEE. The CDR3 is 13 amino acids. Trimming left V 1 base short and J 4 bases short, with 6 bases between. CDR3 sequence (DNA): TGTGCCAGCAGCGTATGGGAGTACAATGAGCAGTTCTTC. Translating gives CASSVWEYNEQFF.

This clonotype occurred many times. V is TRBV7-9 and J is TRBJ2-5, with TRBD2 as a possible D gene (5 bases). CDR1 is SEHNR, CDR2 FQNEAQ, per germline (reference sequence). The CDR3 runs to 14 residues. V lost 3 bases and J lost 2, with 10 bases in between. CDR3 protein: CASSFRAAQETQYF. The CDR3 nucleotides are TGTGCCAGCAGCTTTCGAGCGGCGCAAGAGACCCAGTACTTC.

In its sample, this clonotype was seen many times. The chain uses TRBV12-3 or TRBV12-4 and TRBJ2-1, with 12 bases that match TRBD2. CDR3 length equals 15 residues. J was trimmed by 7 bases and V by 3 bases; bases with no gene match: 4. The CDR3 nucleotides are TGTGCCAGCAGTTTGTCTAGCGGGAGGGCAAATGAGCAGTTCTTC. Translated, it gives CASSLSSGRANEQFF.

This clonotype was recorded many times. This chain connects TRBV18 to TRBJ1-2, with 10 bases matching TRBD1. J gave up 4 bases and V 3 bases, and 5 bases lay outside the gene matches. Per the germline V gene, CDR1 is KGHSH and CDR2 is LQKENI. This CDR3 contains 15 residues. In DNA form, the CDR3 reads TGTGCCAGCTCACCGACCGGGACAGGGGCCTATGGCTACACCTTC. It codes for CASSPTGTGAYGYTF. The complete variable domain, with remaining parts taken from reference TRBV18 and TRBJ1-2, reads NAGVMQNPRHLVRRRGQEARLRCSPMKGHSHVYWYRQLPEEGLKFMVYLQKENIIDESGMPKERFSAEFPKEGPSILRIQQVVRGDSAAYFCASSPTGTGAYGYTFGSGTRLTVV.

This clonotype was counted ten times or more. The rearrangement uses TRBV7-8 and TRBJ2-1; a possible D gene is TRBD2 (5 bases). The germline V gene encodes CDR1 SGHVS and CDR2 FQNEAQ. The length of the CDR3 is 13 residues. V shed 1 base and J shed 6 bases, with 7 bases lying between them. This CDR3 is CASSLVLANEQFF. The CDR3 region has the DNA TGTGCCAGCAGCTTAGTTCTAGCCAATGAGCAGTTCTTC.

This clonotype was observed many times. V gene TRBV7-9 combines with J gene TRBJ2-4; TRBD2 aligns across 7 bases. Germline CDR1 is SEHNR and CDR2 is FQNEAQ (reference sequence). The CDR3 runs 16 residues. V lost 5 bases to trimming and J lost 0 bases; unmatched junction nucleotides: 7. The CDR3: CASSNPGGEAKNIQYF. The CDR3 DNA is TGTGCCAGCAGCAATCCGGGGGGAGAAGCCAAAAACATTCAGTACTTC.

This clonotype has a count of ten or more. The V gene is TRBV7-9, the J gene TRBJ1-5; D is uncertain. Germline CDR1 SEHNR, CDR2 FQNEAQ (reference sequence). Deletions cut 4 bases from V and 2 bases from J, with 12 bases between. This CDR3 comprises 15 residues. The CDR3 is CASSSRSAGNQPQHF. In DNA form, the CDR3 reads TGTGCCAGCAGCTCCCGTTCTGCAGGCAATCAGCCCCAGCATTTT.

This clonotype was seen at least ten times. This sequence joins TRBV7-9 and TRBJ2-7, with D uncertain. Germline-derived CDR1 and CDR2 are SEHNR and FQNEAQ (reference sequence). The V gene lost 1 base and the J gene lost 3 bases, with 16 bases spanning the gap. This CDR3 contains 16 residues. This CDR3 reads CASSLEHAFTFYEQYF. CDR3 DNA sequence: TGTGCCAGCAGCTTAGAACACGCTTTCACTTTCTACGAGCAGTACTTC.